This T cell receptor beta chain derives from a study of blood T cell repertoires in COVID-19 (dated by TCRdb to 2018 to 2020). Broadly, across the study: Collaborator samples came from the United States, Italy and Spain and covered acute and convalescent phases of COVID-19. The material from the prospective study consisted of cDNA or gDNA derived from T cells, B-cell-depleted T cells, or PBMCs. The dataset comprised deeply sampled blood TCRbeta repertoires from subjects exposed to, actively infected with, or recovered from COVID-19. The repertoires were made available in a free public database intended to serve as a resource for research on the immune response to SARS-CoV-2. The samples were drawn from two sources: the first 160 participants of the ongoing ImmuneRACE study, and fewer than 1,500 subjects contributed by 6 global collaborators. The sample metadata nearly always contained a de-identified subject ID, COVID-19 status, age in years and sex. Where available, HLA class I and class II types were taken from metadata supplied by the sample provider and were not determined by assay-based typing.

Each collaborating institution followed its own protocols to collect whole blood in K2EDTA tubes. Collaborator samples were shipped for TCRbeta analysis as frozen whole blood, isolated PBMCs, or DNA extracted from either sample type. The immunoSEQ Assay, a bias-controlled multiplex PCR, was used to amplify TCRbeta CDR3 regions from genomic DNA. From the authors' description of their analysis: Within the assay, amplification of reference gene primers was used to estimate how many nucleated cells each sample contained. Sequence reads were collapsed and filtered to measure the absolute abundance of every unique TCRbeta CDR3 rearrangement. For each sample, productive Simpson clonality was calculated by taking the square root of Simpson's diversity index across productive rearrangements. The immuneACCESS repertoire file appears here via TCRdb, limited to in-frame rearrangements. These files lack a portion of the clones; in checked studies, under half of the deficit traces to unresolved V genes, and the cause of the others is not known. The V and J calls and clone size are taken from that table; D and trimming were inferred from the DNA. For this sample the table gives 120,000 to 150,000 clones, of which 86% were detected only once. Roughly 8.7% of the sample is in the top ten clones.

In regard to this clone: Its antigen target is currently unknown. No clone much larger than this one lies a single base away; base qualities are absent.

According to the germline V gene, CDR1 reads MNHEY and CDR2 reads SVGAGI. Including the terminal cysteine and phenylalanine, the CDR3 comprises 15 residues. Only the CDR3 part of the read is kept: 45 bases, read in frame from the first base. Cut back by 0 bases and 10 bases, the V and J ends lie 16 bases apart. Overall study results and their limits: The amount of clinical and demographic metadata varied by source and participant and was provided uncurated.

The clonotype comes from an older woman with acute or convalescent COVID-19. Here the chain combines TRBV6-5 and TRBJ2-1; the D region possibly corresponds to TRBD1 (6 bases align). Sequencing was carried out using peripheral blood. Here the CDR3 is given as CASSYSGRGIGEQFF. The sequence in DNA is TGTGCCAGCAGTTACTCGGGCAGGGGTATTGGCGAGCAGTTCTTC.